Shown below are 27 T cell receptor beta chains from a single sample sequenced in a study of T cell repertoires in cytomegalovirus infection. MiXCR, applied by TCRdb to the reads, yields one record per CDR3 protein. This sample carries some 450,000 distinct CDR3 sequences, approximately 31% of them seen once, and the ten largest clones take roughly 15%. The sequencing sample was made of PBMCs. The receptors shown here come from a human donor in good health (CMV status not recorded). Some clones in this sample may be carry-over from other donors' samples.

The chain links TRBV5-1 to TRBJ2-7; TRBD2 agrees at 9 bases. Germline CDR1 reads SGHRS; CDR2 reads YFSETQ. The CDR3 runs 14 residues. V lost 4 bases and J lost 0; bases outside the gene matches: 2. CDR3 region: CASSLSGGSYEQYF. As DNA, the CDR3 is TGCGCCAGCAGCCTTAGCGGGGGCTCCTACGAGCAGTACTTC. Combining the CDR3 with reference TRBV5-1 and TRBJ2-7 gives the whole variable domain KAGVTQTPRYLIKTRGQQVTLSCSPISGHRSVSWYQQTPGQGLQFLFEYFSETQRNKGNFPGRFSGRQFSNSRSEMNVSTLELGDSALYLCASSLSGGSYEQYFGPGTRLTVT.

There are many counts of this clonotype. The chain carries TRBV11-2 and TRBJ2-3; TRBD2 is a possible D gene (6 bases). The CDR3 is 16 amino acids. Germline CDR1 is SGHAT and CDR2 is FQNNGV. V lost 1 base and J lost 1, with 12 bases in between. The CDR3 bases are TGTGCCAGCAGCTTAGGGAGGGTTCGGGGCACAGATACGCAGTATTTT. It encodes CASSLGRVRGTDTQYF.

This clonotype was recorded at least ten times. The chain employs TRBV12-3 or TRBV12-4 and TRBJ1-2; D remains ambiguous. The CDR3 spans 14 residues. The V end lost 8 bases, the J end lost 0 bases, and 13 bases lay between the germline ends. The DNA of the CDR3 is TGTGCCAGCTCCCGGACGGTGACTAACTATGGCTACACCTTC. It translates to CASSRTVTNYGYTF.

This clonotype was observed many times. The J gene is TRBJ2-5, the V gene TRBV7-9; unclear D gene. The CDR3 totals 10 residues. Trimming left V 5 bases short and J 2 bases short, with 0 bases between. Germline CDR1 SEHNR, CDR2 FQNEAQ (reference sequence). CDR3 region: CASSQETQYF. The DNA of the CDR3 is TGTGCCAGCAGCCAAGAGACCCAGTACTTC.

Comment on this clonotype: A read error may account for a junction end that differs from germline. The chain combines TRBV6-1 with TRBJ2-7, with a tentative D call TRBD1 (6 bases). Germline-derived CDR1 and CDR2 are MNHNS and SASEGT. CDR3 length equals 14 residues. The CDR3 is CAISGRQVAYEQYF. The DNA for the CDR3 is TGTGCCATCAGTGGTCGACAGGTCGCCTACGAGCAGTACTTC.

For this clonotype: No conserved phenylalanine or tryptophan is present at the end of the CDR3, so a read error is the likely explanation. V gene TRBV7-9 combines with J gene TRBJ2-2; TRBD2 agrees at 7 bases. Germline V gene data show CDR1 as SEHNR and CDR2 as FQNEAQ (reference sequence). The CDR3 extends over 18 amino acids. The CDR3 loop reads CASSGGAGRPTNTVELFL. The CDR3 nucleotides are TGTGCCAGCAGCGGTGGAGCGGGGCGACCGACCAACACCGTGGAGCTGTTTTTG.

The chain employs TRBV6-1 and TRBJ1-2; no clear D. Trimming cost V 3 bases and J 0 bases, with 11 bases left between them. This CDR3 has 15 residues. Germline V CDR1 and CDR2: MNHNS, SASEGT. This CDR3 reads CASSESTQTNYGYTF. CDR3 bases: TGTGCCAGCAGTGAGTCGACACAAACTAACTATGGCTACACCTTC.

The gene calls are TRBV7-2 and TRBJ2-3; 10 positions agree with TRBD1. The J segment lost 5 bases and the V segment lost 6 bases, leaving 5 bases of the junction unmatched. Germline CDR1 is SGHTA and CDR2 is FQGNSA. The CDR3 has 14 amino acids. DNA for the CDR3: TGTGCCAGCAGTTCGGGACAGGGGCGAGATACGCAGTATTTT. It translates to CASSSGQGRDTQYF.

CDR3 nucleotide sequence: TGTGCCAGCAGTGTCCTAGGGACAGCGAACACCGGGGAGCTGTTTTTT. This gives the protein CASSVLGTANTGELFF. This chain joins TRBV6-6 and TRBJ2-2, with 7 bases aligning to TRBD1. The CDR3 spans 16 residues. After removal of 5 bases from V and 0 bases from J, the junction contained 6 bases not matched to a gene. Per the germline V gene, CDR1 is MNHNY and CDR2 is SVGAGI (reference sequence).

This clonotype was observed a handful of times. This chain joins TRBV12-3 or TRBV12-4 and TRBJ1-2, with D tentatively TRBD1 (5 bases). V was trimmed by 5 bases and J by 3 bases, leaving 13 bases between them. The CDR3 length is 14 residues. The CDR3 loop reads CASSTPGLHYGYTF. The DNA of the CDR3 is TGTGCCAGCAGTACTCCGGGACTTCACTATGGCTACACCTTC.

This clonotype has at least ten counts. This CDR3 reads CASSLGDRAEAFF. The CDR3, as DNA: TGTGCCAGCAGCTTAGGGGACAGGGCTGAAGCTTTCTTT. The chain couples TRBV7-2 to TRBJ1-1; the match to TRBD1 covers 9 bases. Germline V gene data show CDR1 as SGHTA and CDR2 as FQGNSA. The V segment lost 1 base and the J segment 6 bases; nucleotides outside the gene matches: 0. CDR3 length: 13 residues.

This clonotype was seen a handful of times. The chain recombines TRBV10-2 with TRBJ2-1; a possible D gene is TRBD2 (6 bases). Deletions cut 2 bases from V and 8 bases from J, with 22 bases between. The germline gives CDR1 WSHSY, CDR2 SAAADI. The CDR3 contains 17 residues. CDR3 sequence: CASSEIVLARLGDEQFF. The CDR3 DNA follows: TGCGCCAGCAGTGAGATCGTGCTAGCGCGACTGGGGGATGAGCAGTTCTTC.

This chain links TRBV5-1 with TRBJ1-2, with D uncertain. In germline, CDR1 is SGHRS, CDR2 YFSETQ. V was clipped by 0 bases and J by 3 bases, with 3 bases between them. CDR3 length: 12 amino acids. The CDR3 here is CASSLGDYGYTF. DNA for the CDR3: TGCGCCAGCAGCTTGGGGGACTATGGCTACACCTTC.

CDR3 region: CASSEDRAYGYTF. The CDR3 DNA is TGTGCCAGCAGTGAAGACAGGGCCTATGGCTACACCTTC. The rearrangement joins TRBV6-1 to TRBJ1-2, with D perhaps matching TRBD1 (6 bases). The CDR3 length is 13 residues. Germline assignment: CDR1 MNHNS and CDR2 SASEGT. Trimming cost V 1 base and J 4 bases, with 7 bases left between them.

This clonotype was observed a handful of times. This rearrangement joins TRBV20-1 to TRBJ1-5; TRBD1 might be the D (6 bases). The CDR3 extends over 17 amino acids. Trimming left V 5 bases short and J 1 base short, with 21 bases between. Germline loops: CDR1 DFQATT, CDR2 SNEGSKA (reference sequence). DNA of the CDR3: TGCAGTGCTCTCACAGGATCGGGGGCGAGAAGCAATCAGCCCCAGCATTTT. The encoded protein is CSALTGSGARSNQPQHF.

The chain carries TRBV2 and TRBJ1-2, with D possibly matching TRBD1 (6 bases). Germline V CDR1 and CDR2: SNHLY, FYNNEI. Trimming took off 6 bases at V and 6 bases at J, with 29 bases between the two ends. The CDR3 contains 18 residues. The CDR3: CASSQPILTGLLSHGYTF. DNA for the CDR3: TGTGCCAGCAGCCAACCCATTCTAACAGGGCTCCTTTCTCATGGCTACACCTTC.

This clonotype was seen more than once but under ten times. V gene TRBV24-1 combines with J gene TRBJ1-3, with D perhaps TRBD1 (6 bases). Germline lookup yields CDR1 KGHDR and CDR2 SFDVKD. Trimming removed 2 bases from V and 0 bases from J, with 7 bases in between. This CDR3 has 15 residues. Here the CDR3 DNA reads TGTGCCACCAGTGATTCGGACAGCTCTGGAAACACCATATATTTT. Translation: CATSDSDSSGNTIYF.

The rearrangement links TRBV7-2 to TRBJ2-1; 10 bases map to TRBD2. V shed 2 bases and J 6 bases; nucleotides not matched to a gene: 10. The CDR3 is 17 residues long. CDR1 is SGHTA, CDR2 FQGNSA, per germline. The CDR3 bases are TGTGCCAGCAGCTTATTTATAGCGGGGGGAGAAGGCAATGAGCAGTTCTTC. Amino acids: CASSLFIAGGEGNEQFF.

There are a few counts of this clonotype. The chain combines TRBV20-1 with TRBJ2-2; D might be TRBD1 (6 bases). Trimming took 3 bases from V and 6 from J, leaving 14 bases between them. The germline CDR1 and CDR2 sequences are DFQATT and SNEGSKA (reference sequence). This CDR3 region has 14 residues. CDR3 region: CSASGIQGAGELFF. The CDR3 DNA reads TGCAGTGCTAGTGGTATACAGGGCGCCGGGGAGCTGTTTTTT.

This rearrangement joins TRBV19 to TRBJ1-2, with D hard to call. Per germline, CDR1 LNHDA and CDR2 SQIVND (reference sequence). Trimming removed 3 bases from V and 14 bases from J, with 25 bases in between. This CDR3 spans 15 amino acids. CDR3 bases: TGTGCCAGTAGTATGCGTTCTGGGCAGACCTCCTTTGGTACCTTC. This translates into CASSMRSGQTSFGTF.

This clonotype occurred a few times. The chain recombines TRBV6-1 with TRBJ1-5; 8 nucleotides align to TRBD1. The length of the CDR3 is 14 residues. Per germline, CDR1 MNHNS and CDR2 SASEGT. Trimming cost V 6 bases and J 6 bases; bases outside gene matches: 7. CDR3 in amino acids: CASRAGQGGQPQHF. The CDR3 bases are TGTGCCAGCAGGGCCGGACAGGGCGGTCAGCCCCAGCATTTT.

The chain carries TRBV6-6 and TRBJ2-3, with D uncertain. Looked up from germline, CDR1 is MNHNY and CDR2 is SVGAGI (reference sequence). The V end was cut by 2 bases, the J end by 9 bases, with 15 bases between. The CDR3 spans 14 residues. The DNA of the CDR3 is TGTGCCAGCAGTTACGGGCCTAGTTTGAGGACGCAGTATTTT. Translating gives CASSYGPSLRTQYF.

This clonotype has a count of ten or more. The chain has TRBV7-8 and TRBJ2-5, with 11 nucleotides matching TRBD1. V shed 9 bases and J 1 base; nucleotides not matched to a gene: 4. Per germline, CDR1 SGHVS and CDR2 FQNEAQ. This CDR3 contains 14 residues. This chain's CDR3 is CASSGQGAQETQYF. The CDR3 bases are TGTGCCAGTTCCGGACAGGGGGCCCAAGAGACCCAGTACTTC.

The table lists this clonotype with a few counts. With a much larger clone just one base away, this may be a read error. The chain couples TRBV7-2 to TRBJ2-7; D is possibly TRBD1 (5 bases). Germline loops: CDR1 SGHTA, CDR2 FQGNSA. The CDR3 contains 16 residues. The ends were cut back, 5 bases at V and 3 bases at J, with 20 bases in the middle. For the CDR3, the DNA is TGTGCCAGCAGCCTGCGACAGACACAATGGGTCTACGAGCAGTACTTC. This encodes CASSLRQTQWVYEQYF.

The V call is TRBV6-2 or TRBV6-3, the J call TRBJ2-5, with a possible D match to TRBD1 (5 bases). Per the germline V gene, CDR1 is MNHEY and CDR2 is SVGEGT. The CDR3 is 18 residues long. V was shortened by 2 bases and J by 5 bases, with 24 bases between the two germline ends. The CDR3 sequence: CASSYESGRQPRRETQYF. The CDR3 DNA reads TGTGCCAGCAGTTACGAGAGTGGACGACAGCCGAGACGGGAGACCCAGTACTTC.

This clonotype was recorded at least ten times. The chain uses TRBV7-2 and TRBJ1-6, with TRBD1 identical over 8 bases. V trimming: 5 bases; J trimming: 6 bases; junction bases outside the gene matches: 6. This CDR3 has 15 amino acids. Germline V gene lookup returns CDR1 SGHTA and CDR2 FQGNSA. CDR3 amino acids: CASSNAGGGNSPLHF. The CDR3 DNA follows: TGTGCCAGCAGCAACGCAGGGGGCGGTAATTCACCCCTCCACTTT. Based on the CDR3 plus reference TRBV7-2 and TRBJ1-6, the full variable domain is GAGVSQSPSNKVTEKGKDVELRCDPISGHTALYWYRQSLGQGLEFLIYFQGNSAPDKSGLPSDRFSAERTGGSVSTLTIQRTQQEDSAVYLCASSNAGGGNSPLHFGNGTRLTVT.

The chain is built from TRBV6-1 and TRBJ2-7, with D perhaps TRBD1 (6 bases). V was shortened by 10 bases and J by 3 bases, with 22 bases between the two germline ends. The CDR3 consists of 15 residues. The V gene's germline CDR1 is MNHNS and CDR2 SASEGT. CDR3: CAIRGNQAHLYEQYF. DNA for the CDR3: TGTGCCATCAGGGGAAACCAGGCTCACCTCTACGAGCAGTACTTC.